A selection of T cell receptor beta chains follows, all from one sample in a study of blood T cell repertoires in COVID-19. Sequenced by immunoSEQ multiplex PCR; TCRdb stores in-frame clones only, minus some. The data contain about 120,000 clones, about nine tenths of them seen just once; the ten biggest clones take up about 8%. The sample consisted of peripheral blood. The receptors derive from a man between 70 and 80 years old who had recovered from COVID-19. CDR3s include the opening cysteine and the closing phenylalanine or tryptophan. A D gene is named only where the DNA matches it firmly. Where a row states a size, it is once, few, many or the class of an expanded clone; other rows omit it.

size | J | V | D | DNA | CDR3
. | TRBJ2-3 | TRBV4-1 | . | TGCGCCAGCAGCCAAGATTGGGGGGGGGCGACAGATACGCAGTATTTT | CASSQDWGGATDTQYF
. | TRBJ2-1 | TRBV20-1 | . | TGCAGTGCTAGTGCGGGTAGGCGGGGTAACAATGAGCAGTTCTTC | CSASAGRRGNNEQFF
. | TRBJ1-1 | TRBV6-5 | . | TGTGCCAGCAGTTACGCGGGCGGACGGAACACTGAAGCTTTCTTT | CASSYAGGRNTEAFF
. | TRBJ2-3 | TRBV18 | . | TGTGCCAGCTCACCAACGGACAGCCTTACAGATACGCAGTATTTT | CASSPTDSLTDTQYF
. | TRBJ2-1 | TRBV11-2 | . | TGTGCCAGCAGCTTAGGTTCGTGGGGGGGGCCCTACAATGAGCAGTTCTTC | CASSLGSWGGPYNEQFF
. | TRBJ1-1 | TRBV6-1 | . | TGTGCCAGCAGTGATTCCAGAACCACTGAAGCTTTCTTT | CASSDSRTTEAFF
. | TRBJ2-7 | TRBV10-3 | TRBD2 | TGTGCCATCAGTGAAGGGACTAGCGGGAAATACGAGCAGTACTTC | CAISEGTSGKYEQYF
once | TRBJ1-4 | TRBV18 | TRBD1 | TGTGCCAGCTCACCCCCCGGACAGGGCTATGAAAAACTGTTTTTT | CASSPPGQGYEKLFF
. | TRBJ1-4 | TRBV5-1 | TRBD1 | TGCGCCAGCAGAAGGGGGCGAACTAATGAAAAACTGTTTTTT | CASRRGRTNEKLFF
. | TRBJ1-4 | TRBV28 | . | TGTGCCAGCTCCACCGGGGGGGCTAATGAAAAACTGTTTTTT | CASSTGGANEKLFF
. | TRBJ1-3 | TRBV2 | . | TGTGCCAGCAGTGTTAGGAGGGTCTCTGGAAACACCATATATTTT | CASSVRRVSGNTIYF
. | TRBJ2-1 | TRBV5-1 | TRBD2 | TGCGCCAGCAGCTTGTCGGGCGGGGGTGAGCAGTTCTTC | CASSLSGGGEQFF
. | TRBJ2-3 | TRBV4-1 | TRBD2 | TGCGCCAGCAGACACATAGGACTAGCGGGAGCTAAAATTAGCACAGATACGCAGTATTTT | CASRHIGLAGAKISTDTQYF
. | TRBJ2-7 | TRBV5-1 | TRBD1 | TGCGCCAGCAGCTGGGGGACAGGGTACTACGAGCAGTACTTC | CASSWGTGYYEQYF
. | TRBJ1-4 | TRBV30 | TRBD1 | TGTGCCCAAAAGGACAGGGTCAATGAAAAACTGTTTTTT | CAQKDRVNEKLFF
. | TRBJ2-7 | TRBV5-1 | TRBD1 | TGCGCCAGCAGCTTTCGGACAGGGCCAACCTACGAGCAGTACTTC | CASSFRTGPTYEQYF
. | TRBJ2-2 | TRBV24-1 | TRBD2 | TGTGCCACGGGAGGGGCTCACGGGGAGCTGTTTTTT | CATGGAHGELFF
few | TRBJ2-7 | TRBV4-2 | TRBD1 | TGTGCCAGCAGCCAAGAAGGCAGGGGGCCTTCTTACGAGCAGTACTTC | CASSQEGRGPSYEQYF
. | TRBJ2-2 | TRBV28 | . | TGTGCCAGCAGTTTCCTAGCCTACACCGGGGAGCTGTTTTTT | CASSFLAYTGELFF
. | TRBJ2-1 | TRBV7-9 | . | TGTGCCAGCAGCTTAGGTCCCGCGGGAAGGTCCTACAATGAGCAGTTCTTC | CASSLGPAGRSYNEQFF
. | TRBJ2-2 | TRBV28 | . | TGTGCCAGCAGATCGAATACAGGGAGATCCGGGGAGCTGTTTTTT | CASRSNTGRSGELFF
once | TRBJ2-1 | TRBV4-1 | TRBD2 | TGCGCCAGCAGCCGGACTAGCGGGGGGTCCTCCTACAATGAGCAGTTCTTC | CASSRTSGGSSYNEQFF
. | TRBJ2-5 | TRBV7-6 | . | TGTGCCAGCAGCTTAGTGTTGGGGGGTGACGAGACCCAGTACTTC | CASSLVLGGDETQYF
. | TRBJ2-1 | TRBV5-1 | . | TGCGCCAGCAGCTTGGTTAGGGGCGGAGAGCAGTTCTTC | CASSLVRGGEQFF
. | TRBJ2-2 | TRBV30 | . | TGTGCCTGGACAGTTTCCGGGGAGCTGTTTTTT | CAWTVSGELFF
. | TRBJ2-1 | TRBV28 | TRBD1 | TGTGCCAGCAGTTTACAGGGACAGGGGGCGTTGAATGAGCAGTTCTTC | CASSLQGQGALNEQFF
once | TRBJ2-1 | TRBV5-1 | TRBD2 | TGCGCCAGCAGCTTGGGACTAGCGGGGGCATTTACCTACAATGAGCAGTTCTTC | CASSLGLAGAFTYNEQFF
. | TRBJ1-4 | TRBV2 | TRBD1 | TGTGCCATCGGGACAGGGGCTTTCGGAAAACTGTTTTTT | CAIGTGAFGKLFF